Following are 9 T cell receptor beta chains from one sample sequenced in a study of long-term antiretroviral therapy in people with HIV. Researchers ran immunoSEQ v3.0 at survey level. Repertoires were generated with immunoSEQ multiplex PCR, while TCRdb's copy carries only in-frame clones and drops some. The table has 15,000 to 20,000 clones, around nine tenths seen once. Sequenced here: unsorted PBMCs, sampled 0.3 years after starting antiretroviral therapy. These receptor sequences come from a man aged 55 to 69 with HIV.

The chain combines TRBV5-6 with TRBJ2-7; D gene unclear. CDR1 is SGHDT and CDR2 is YYEEEE in the germline V gene. The CDR3 runs 13 residues. Trimming cost V 0 bases and J 5 bases, with 9 bases left between them. Here the CDR3 DNA reads TGTGCCAGCAGCTTGGGATCCTACGACGAGCAGTACTTC. Its protein product is CASSLGSYDEQYF.

The chain links TRBV18 to TRBJ1-5; D is unresolved. This CDR3 comprises 13 residues. The germline V gene has CDR1 KGHSH and CDR2 LQKENI. Trimming took off 1 base at V and 0 bases at J, with 1 base between the two ends. Written as DNA, the CDR3 is TGTGCCAGCTCACCACATAGCAATCAGCCCCAGCATTTT. Its translation: CASSPHSNQPQHF.

The rearrangement links TRBV30 to TRBJ1-1; D is possibly TRBD1 (6 bases). The CDR3 has 14 residues. Germline CDR1 and CDR2: GTSNPN and SVGIG (reference sequence). V dropped 7 bases and J dropped 0 bases, with 15 bases sitting between them. CDR3 in amino acids: CAFGTQGMNTEAFF. In DNA form, the CDR3 reads TGTGCCTTCGGGACGCAGGGGATGAACACTGAAGCTTTCTTT.

This sequence joins TRBV23-1 and TRBJ2-7, with D perhaps assigned TRBD1 or TRBD2 (6 bases each). TRBV23-1 is placed among ORFs of uncertain function. Trimming took off 7 bases at V and 3 bases at J, with 16 bases between the two ends. The CDR3 is 14 amino acids. CDR3 sequence: CASIPRQEGYEQYF. The CDR3 coding sequence is TGCGCCAGCATCCCGAGACAGGAGGGCTACGAGCAGTACTTC.

J is TRBJ2-1 and V is TRBV4-3; 9 nucleotides align to TRBD1. The CDR3 totals 18 residues. Germline lookup yields CDR1 LGHNA and CDR2 YSLEER. J lost 1 base, V lost 0 bases, and 7 bases had no gene match. The CDR3 here is CASSQEHFGTGSYNEQFF. CDR3 bases: TGCGCCAGCAGCCAAGAGCATTTCGGGACAGGGTCCTACAATGAGCAGTTCTTC.

V usage is TRBV21-1 and J usage is TRBJ2-7; TRBD1 was called by the table and not checked on the DNA. TRBV21-1 is a pseudogene. This CDR3 comprises 18 residues. The CDR3 DNA sequence: TGTGCCAGCAGCACAACTCATCGACTGGACAGGGGGCACTACGAGCAGTACTTC. Residues: CASSTTHRLDRGHYEQYF.

The genes are TRBV2 and TRBJ2-2; D is unresolved. The V gene lost 5 bases and the J gene lost 1 base, with 2 bases spanning the gap. The CDR3 runs to 12 residues. Germline V CDR1 and CDR2: SNHLY, FYNNEI. This chain's CDR3 is CASSQNTGELFF. Written as DNA, the CDR3 is TGTGCCAGCAGTCAGAACACCGGGGAGCTGTTTTTT. Supplemented by reference TRBV2 and TRBJ2-2, the full variable domain reads EPEVTQTPSHQVTQMGQEVILRCVPISNHLYFYWYRQILGQKVEFLVSFYNNEISEKSEIFDDQFSVERPDGSNFTLKIRSTKLEDSAMYFCASSQNTGELFFGEGSRLTVL.

This chain joins TRBV6-4 and TRBJ2-3; possible D gene TRBD2, 5 bases. Germline V gene sequence: CDR1 MRHNA, CDR2 SNTAGT. V lost 4 bases and J 3 bases, leaving 8 bases between the germline ends. The CDR3 is 13 amino acids. CDR3 region: CASSARVTDTQYF. The CDR3 DNA reads TGTGCCAGCAGTGCGAGGGTAACAGATACGCAGTATTTT.

The CDR3 nucleotides are TGTGCCAGCAGCCCACAGGGGGTATTTCAGCCCCAGCATTTT. Protein product: CASSPQGVFQPQHF. The chain employs TRBV27 and TRBJ1-5; TRBD1 agrees at 8 bases. Germline CDR1 is MNHEY and CDR2 is SMNVEV (reference sequence). V shed 6 bases and J 6 bases; nucleotides not matched to a gene: 7. This CDR3 spans 14 amino acids.